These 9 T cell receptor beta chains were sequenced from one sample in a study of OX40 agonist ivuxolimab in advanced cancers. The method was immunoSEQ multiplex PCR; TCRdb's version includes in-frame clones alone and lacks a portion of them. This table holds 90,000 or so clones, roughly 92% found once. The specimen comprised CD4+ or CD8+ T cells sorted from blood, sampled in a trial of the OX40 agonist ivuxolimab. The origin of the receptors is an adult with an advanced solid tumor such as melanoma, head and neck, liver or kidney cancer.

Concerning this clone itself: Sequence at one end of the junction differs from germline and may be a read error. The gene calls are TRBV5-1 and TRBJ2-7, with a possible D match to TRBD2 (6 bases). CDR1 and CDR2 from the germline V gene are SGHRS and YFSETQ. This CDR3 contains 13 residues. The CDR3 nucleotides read TGCGCCGGCAGGGCGGGAACCTACTACGAGCAGTACTTC. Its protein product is CAGRAGTYYEQYF.

The DNA of the CDR3 is TGTGCCAGCAGTTCCTCTCCGTACACCGGGGAGCTGTTTTTT. It translates to CASSSSPYTGELFF. The rearrangement links TRBV6-6 to TRBJ2-2; no clear D. The CDR3 contains 14 residues. The germline CDR1 and CDR2 sequences are MNHNY and SVGAGI (reference sequence). With 4 bases removed from V and 3 bases from J, the gap between germline ends came to 9 bases.

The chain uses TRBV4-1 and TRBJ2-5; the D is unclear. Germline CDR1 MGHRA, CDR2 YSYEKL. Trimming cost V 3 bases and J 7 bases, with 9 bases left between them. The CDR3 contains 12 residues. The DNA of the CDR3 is TGCGCCAGCAGCCACCTCCCTGGGACCCAGTACTTC. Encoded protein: CASSHLPGTQYF.

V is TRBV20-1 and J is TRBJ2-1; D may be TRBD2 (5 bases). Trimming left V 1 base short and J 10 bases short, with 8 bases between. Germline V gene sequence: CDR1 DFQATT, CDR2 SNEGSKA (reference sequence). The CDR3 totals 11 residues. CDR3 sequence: CSARGGLEQFF. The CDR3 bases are TGCAGTGCTAGAGGTGGACTCGAGCAGTTCTTC.

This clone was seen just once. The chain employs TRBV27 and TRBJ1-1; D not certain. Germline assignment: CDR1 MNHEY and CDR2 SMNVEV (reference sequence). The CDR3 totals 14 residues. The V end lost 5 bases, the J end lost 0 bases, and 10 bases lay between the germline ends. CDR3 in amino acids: CASSPTLMNTEAFF. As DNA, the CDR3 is TGTGCCAGCAGTCCAACCCTAATGAACACTGAAGCTTTCTTT.

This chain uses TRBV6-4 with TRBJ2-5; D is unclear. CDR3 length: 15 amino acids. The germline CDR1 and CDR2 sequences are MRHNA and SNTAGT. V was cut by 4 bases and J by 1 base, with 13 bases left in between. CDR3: CASSGPHDTQETQYF. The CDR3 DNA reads TGTGCCAGCAGTGGACCCCACGACACCCAAGAGACCCAGTACTTC.

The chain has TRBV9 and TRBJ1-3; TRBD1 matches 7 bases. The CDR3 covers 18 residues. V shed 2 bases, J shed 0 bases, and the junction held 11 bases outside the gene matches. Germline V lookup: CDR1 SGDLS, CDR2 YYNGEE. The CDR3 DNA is TGTGCCAGCAGCGTCTTTTCGGGACAGCAGTTCTCTGGAAACACCATATATTTT. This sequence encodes CASSVFSGQQFSGNTIYF.

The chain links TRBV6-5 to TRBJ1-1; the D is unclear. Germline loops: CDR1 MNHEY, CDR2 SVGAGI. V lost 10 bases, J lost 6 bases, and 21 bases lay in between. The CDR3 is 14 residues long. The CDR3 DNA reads TGTGCCACCGCGACCGAGAGCCTTCGGGCTGAAGCTTTCTTT. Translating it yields CATATESLRAEAFF.

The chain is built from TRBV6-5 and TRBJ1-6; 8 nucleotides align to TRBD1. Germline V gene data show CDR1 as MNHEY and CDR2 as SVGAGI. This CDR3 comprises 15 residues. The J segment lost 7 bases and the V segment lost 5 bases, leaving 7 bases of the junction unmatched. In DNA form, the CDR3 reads TGTGCCAGCAGTCCCGGACAGGGCGGGAATTCACCCCTCCACTTT. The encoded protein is CASSPGQGGNSPLHF.